A selection of T cell receptor beta chains follows, all from one sample in a study of cytomegalovirus exposure and HLA in healthy donors. Clones were sequenced by immunoSEQ multiplex PCR, and TCRdb holds only the in-frame ones, with some missing. The sample table sets out 100,000 to 150,000 clones. Sequences were obtained from PBMCs. The receptors were sampled from a man aged 35-49 years in good health and CMV-seronegative. Each CDR3 is given with its conserved first and last residue. The order of the fields is J gene, V gene, D gene, CDR3 protein, CDR3 DNA. A D gene is named only where the DNA matches it firmly.

>TRBJ2-1|TRBV30|NA
CAWSAGINNRNEQFF
TGTGCCTGGAGTGCCGGGATTAACAACCGCAATGAGCAGTTCTTC
>TRBJ2-3|TRBV6-5|TRBD1
CATGTGSLSRDTQYF
TGTGCCACAGGGACAGGGAGCCTTTCACGGGATACGCAGTATTTT
>TRBJ1-4|TRBV28|TRBD1
CASSLQGAREKLFF
TGTGCCAGCAGTTTGCAGGGGGCGAGGGAAAAACTGTTTTTT
>TRBJ1-1|TRBV6-5|TRBD1
CASRLQGATEAFF
TGTGCCAGCAGGCTACAGGGGGCGACTGAAGCTTTCTTT
>TRBJ1-5|TRBV7-8|NA
CVSSLGAGWSNQPQHF
TGTGTCAGCAGCCTGGGGGCAGGGTGGAGCAATCAGCCCCAGCATTTT
>TRBJ1-5|TRBV5-5|NA
CASRNGTQNQPQHF
TGTGCCAGCAGGAACGGGACACAGAATCAGCCCCAGCATTTT
>TRBJ2-1|TRBV9|TRBD2
CASSRSGSLYVEQFF
TGTGCCAGCAGTCGTAGCGGGAGCCTCTATGTAGAGCAGTTCTTC
>TRBJ2-7|TRBV7-2|NA
CASSLMVSSYEQYF
TGTGCCAGCAGCTTAATGGTGAGCTCCTACGAGCAGTACTTC
>TRBJ2-5|TRBV5-1|TRBD2
CASSNVGGSGQETQYF
TGCGCCAGCAGCAACGTGGGCGGGAGTGGGCAAGAGACCCAGTACTTC
>TRBJ2-1|TRBV7-2|TRBD2
CASSLAAGTSGRARQFF
TGTGCCAGCAGCTTAGCAGCCGGGACTAGCGGGAGGGCCAGGCAGTTCTTC
>TRBJ1-1|TRBV10-3|TRBD1
CATGTGPEAFF
TGTGCCACCGGGACAGGGCCTGAAGCTTTCTTT
>TRBJ2-1|TRBV5-1|TRBD2
CASTHPPSSGPLFF
TGCGCCAGCACCCACCCCCCATCTAGCGGACCCCTTTTCTTC
>TRBJ2-7|TRBV5-6|TRBD2
CASSPWGGGYEQYF
TGTGCCAGCTCCCCCTGGGGGGGTGGCTACGAGCAGTACTTC
>TRBJ2-3|TRBV1|NA
CTSSLRKLAEGTDTQYF
TGCACCAGCAGCCTGCGGAAATTAGCGGAGGGCACAGATACGCAGTATTTT
>TRBJ2-3|TRBV7-6|NA
CASSPAREDTQYF
TGTGCCAGCAGCCCAGCGAGGGAAGATACGCAGTATTTT
>TRBJ2-7|TRBV30|TRBD1
CAWRQGAGAPSYEQYF
TGTGCCTGGAGACAGGGGGCTGGAGCGCCGTCCTACGAGCAGTACTTC
>TRBJ1-3|TRBV5-5|TRBD1
CASSLGDRRSGNTIYF
TGTGCCAGCAGCTTGGGGGACAGGAGGTCTGGAAACACCATATATTTT
>TRBJ1-2|TRBV19|TRBD1
CASSILAGTALYGYTF
TGTGCCAGTAGTATCCTCGCCGGGACAGCGCTCTATGGCTACACCTTC
>TRBJ2-1|TRBV29-1|TRBD2
CSGGGRAYNEQFF
TGCAGCGGGGGGGGGAGGGCCTACAATGAGCAGTTCTTC
>TRBJ1-1|TRBV10-3|NA
CATSSYGRNTEAFF
TGTGCCACCAGCTCATATGGGAGGAACACTGAAGCTTTCTTT
>TRBJ1-3|TRBV5-5|NA
CASSLMATDISGNTIYF
TGTGCCAGCAGCTTAATGGCGACAGATATCTCTGGAAACACCATATATTTT
>TRBJ1-2|TRBV5-1|TRBD1
CASSDGQVPNYGYTF
TGCGCCAGCAGCGACGGACAGGTTCCGAACTATGGCTACACCTTC
>TRBJ2-5|TRBV5-4|TRBD2
CASSFLVGGPQETQYF
TGTGCCAGCAGCTTTCTTGTGGGAGGGCCCCAAGAGACCCAGTACTTC
>TRBJ1-1|TRBV7-2|NA
CASRMAGKVEAFF
TGTGCCAGCAGGATGGCAGGGAAGGTTGAAGCTTTCTTT
>TRBJ2-7|TRBV12-5|NA
CASGLGNGGAYEQYF
TGTGCTAGTGGCCTAGGGAATGGAGGGGCCTACGAGCAGTACTTC
>TRBJ2-7|TRBV10-3|NA
CAISDFGGSSYEQYF
TGTGCCATCAGTGATTTTGGGGGCAGCTCCTACGAGCAGTACTTC
>TRBJ1-2|TRBV7-9|TRBD1
CASGTGGSGDYGYTF
TGTGCCAGCGGGACAGGGGGTTCGGGTGACTATGGCTATACCTTC
>TRBJ1-2|TRBV4-1|NA
CASSHQGTNYGYTF
TGCGCCAGCAGTCATCAGGGTACTAACTATGGCTACACCTTC
>TRBJ2-3|TRBV19|NA
CASSIIADTQYF
TGTGCCAGTAGTATTATAGCGGATACGCAGTATTTT
>TRBJ2-2|TRBV11-1|TRBD1
CASRASGGAGTGELFF
TGTGCCAGCAGGGCCTCAGGGGGCGCGGGTACCGGGGAGCTGTTTTTT
>TRBJ2-5|TRBV29-1|TRBD1
CSVGKLWTGQWEYQETQYF
TGCAGCGTCGGAAAACTCTGGACAGGCCAGTGGGAGTACCAAGAGACCCAGTACTTC
>TRBJ2-7|TRBV11-3|TRBD2
CASSLDPTGLRTYEQYF
TGTGCCAGCAGCTTAGATCCCACGGGACTAAGAACCTACGAGCAGTACTTC
>TRBJ2-2|TRBV7-2|NA
CASSLALRGTGELFF
TGTGCCAGCAGCTTAGCCCTGCGGGGCACCGGGGAGCTGTTTTTT
>TRBJ2-3|TRBV5-6|TRBD2
CASSSRTSGRAQDTQYF
TGTGCCAGCAGCTCTCGCACTAGCGGGAGGGCCCAAGATACGCAGTATTTT